Shown below are 17 T cell receptor beta chains from a single sample sequenced in a study of PD-1 blockade in classical Hodgkin lymphoma. There was relapse after autologous stem cell transplantation in every patient, and there was variation in brentuximab vedotin exposure. Measured with immunoSEQ multiplex PCR; TCRdb has only the in-frame clones, and not every one. The sample contains about 27,000 clones, 78% of which appear only once. The sequencing used peripheral blood mononuclear cells (PBMCs), collected before the second cycle of nivolumab. These receptors all stem from a human donor with classical Hodgkin lymphoma.

V and J are TRBV30 and TRBJ2-1; tentatively, D is TRBD2 (6 bases). The V gene's germline CDR1 is GTSNPN and CDR2 SVGIG (reference sequence). The CDR3 spans 15 residues. Between the trimmed V and J ends, which lost 5 bases and 1 base, there was a span of 15 bases. The CDR3 region has the DNA TGTGCCTGGTCGAGCGGCCGGGGGTCCTACAATGAGCAGTTCTTC. It translates to CAWSSGRGSYNEQFF. The variable domain in full, with the rest retrieved from reference TRBV30 and TRBJ2-1, is SQTIHQWPATLVQPVGSPLSLECTVEGTSNPNLYWYRQAAGRGLQLLFYSVGIGQISSEVPQNLSASRPQDRQFILSSKKLLLSDSGFYLCAWSSGRGSYNEQFFGPGTRLTVL.

The chain links TRBV9 to TRBJ2-7; D gene unclear. CDR3 length: 15 residues. Trimming took 0 bases from V and 1 from J, leaving 11 bases between them. CDR1 and CDR2 (germline): SGDLS, YYNGEE. This CDR3 reads CASSVANTASYEQYF. CDR3 bases: TGTGCCAGCAGCGTAGCTAATACAGCGTCCTACGAGCAGTACTTC.

This chain joins TRBV10-3 and TRBJ1-4, with 9 bases identical to TRBD1. From germline, CDR1 is ENHRY and CDR2 SYGVKD. Trimming took 5 bases from V and 8 from J; bases not matched to a gene: 6. The CDR3 runs 14 residues. CDR3 in amino acids: CAISSRDREEKLFF. The CDR3 DNA sequence: TGTGCCATCAGTTCCCGGGACAGGGAAGAAAAACTGTTTTTT.

This rearrangement joins TRBV4-2 to TRBJ2-2; no reliable D call. The CDR3 contains 16 residues. V shed 0 bases and J shed 1 base, with 9 bases lying between them. Germline CDR1 reads LGHNA; CDR2 reads YNFKEQ. Here the CDR3 reads CASSQEISQNTGELFF. In DNA form, the CDR3 reads TGTGCCAGCAGCCAAGAAATCTCCCAGAACACCGGGGAGCTGTTTTTT.

This clone was counted between two and nine times. The chain recombines TRBV29-1 with TRBJ1-2, with D possibly TRBD1 on 5 matching bases. The germline CDR1 and CDR2 sequences are SQVTM and ANQGSEA. The CDR3 has 11 amino acids. Trimming cost V 8 bases and J 2 bases, with 9 bases left between them. CDR3 region: CSTRENYGYTF. CDR3 bases: TGCAGCACCAGGGAGAACTATGGCTACACCTTC.

V is TRBV30 and J is TRBJ2-7, with 8 positions matching TRBD1. The CDR3 totals 13 residues. V dropped 2 bases and J dropped 5; count of bases not matched to a gene: 5. Germline values: CDR1 GTSNPN, CDR2 SVGIG (reference sequence). The CDR3 region is CAWSRGRGHEQYF. CDR3 in DNA: TGTGCCTGGAGTAGGGGCAGGGGGCACGAGCAGTACTTC.

The rearrangement links TRBV7-2 to TRBJ2-1; TRBD2 aligns across 11 bases. The V gene end was trimmed by 3 bases and the J gene end by 9 bases; junction bases not matched to a gene: 13. Germline V gene data show CDR1 as SGHTA and CDR2 as FQGNSA. This CDR3 has 17 residues. CDR3 bases: TGTGCCAGCAGCTTGACCGCTAGCGGGGGGTTGGGTGTTGAGCAGTTCTTC. It codes for CASSLTASGGLGVEQFF.

The chain uses TRBV2 and TRBJ1-2; maybe TRBD1 (6 bases). This CDR3 has 14 residues. Germline CDR1 and CDR2: SNHLY and FYNNEI. Deletions cut 3 bases from V and 4 bases from J, with 12 bases between. The CDR3, as DNA: TGTGCCAGCAGTGACTCAGGGGAGGCCTATGGCTACACCTTC. This gives the protein CASSDSGEAYGYTF.

This clone has only one observation. The chain has TRBV7-3 and TRBJ1-2; D might be TRBD1 (5 bases). Trimming removed 5 bases from V and 0 bases from J, with 13 bases in between. Germline CDR1 and CDR2: SGHTA and FQGTGA. The CDR3 has 15 residues. The CDR3 coding sequence is TGTGCCAGCAGCGCCCAAGCGACAGCTAACTATGGCTACACCTTC. This gives the protein CASSAQATANYGYTF.

The rearrangement links TRBV6-1 to TRBJ1-2, with unresolved D. CDR1 is MNHNS, CDR2 SASEGT, per germline. V gave up 2 bases and J gave up 6 bases, with 7 bases separating them. The CDR3 is made up of 12 amino acids. This CDR3 is CASSENWNGYTF. CDR3 bases: TGTGCCAGCAGTGAAAATTGGAATGGCTACACCTTC.

In this sample, this clone turned up a few times. CDR3 nucleotides: TGTGCCAGTAGTTGGGACAGGTCGGGAGCCACTGAAGCTTTCTTT. Residues: CASSWDRSGATEAFF. The rearrangement uses TRBV19 and TRBJ1-1; 8 nucleotides align to TRBD1. CDR3 size: 15 residues. CDR1 LNHDA and CDR2 SQIVND come from the germline V gene (reference sequence). The V gene end was trimmed by 5 bases and the J gene end by 4 bases; junction bases not matched to a gene: 9.

This chain joins TRBV7-2 and TRBJ1-2, with 10 bases fitting TRBD1. There are 16 residues in the CDR3. Germline lookup yields CDR1 SGHTA and CDR2 FQGNSA. V gave up 4 bases and J gave up 4 bases; unmatched junction bases: 9. The DNA for the CDR3 is TGTGCCAGCAGCTCATCCAAGACAGGGGGCCTCTATGGCTACACCTTC. It yields the protein CASSSSKTGGLYGYTF.

V usage is TRBV11-2 and J usage is TRBJ2-3; TRBD1 might be the D (5 bases). From germline, CDR1 is SGHAT and CDR2 FQNNGV. V lost 2 bases and J 0 bases, leaving 9 bases between the germline ends. The CDR3 spans 15 residues. The CDR3 bases are TGTGCCAGCAGCTTACGAGCAGGGAGCACAGATACGCAGTATTTT. As protein: CASSLRAGSTDTQYF.

This clone has just a few counts. The chain links TRBV29-1 to TRBJ2-2; D is unresolved. Germline CDR1 and CDR2: SQVTM and ANQGSEA. Trimming cost V 6 bases and J 6 bases, with 8 bases left between them. The length of the CDR3 is 11 residues. The CDR3 nucleotides read TGCAGCGTCCTTTTCGCCGGGGAGCTGTTTTTT. It translates to CSVLFAGELFF.

This clone occurred a few times. This chain uses TRBV7-9 with TRBJ1-5, with a possible D match to TRBD1 (6 bases). The CDR3 length is 13 residues. V shed 6 bases and J shed 4 bases, with 10 bases lying between them. In germline, CDR1 is SEHNR, CDR2 FQNEAQ (reference sequence). DNA for the CDR3: TGTGCCAGCAGTTGGACAGAAAATCAGCCCCAGCATTTT. This gives the protein CASSWTENQPQHF.

The chain has TRBV18 and TRBJ2-7; 9 nucleotides match TRBD1. Germline loops: CDR1 KGHSH, CDR2 LQKENI. This CDR3 comprises 14 residues. V lost 3 bases and J lost 6; bases outside the gene matches: 6. The CDR3 sequence is CASSPGQGIGEQYF. The CDR3 DNA reads as TGTGCCAGCTCACCGGGACAGGGTATTGGCGAGCAGTACTTC.

The table lists this clone with a count of one. The chain uses TRBV11-1 and TRBJ1-4; 9 nucleotides agree with TRBD1. CDR3 length: 14 residues. The V and J ends lost 3 bases and 7 bases, in that order; junction bases with no gene match: 3. The germline CDR1 and CDR2 sequences are SGHAT and FQDESV (reference sequence). As DNA, the CDR3 is TGTGCCAGCAGCTTTTGGGGACAGGGTGAAAAACTGTTTTTT. Its protein product is CASSFWGQGEKLFF.